This entry lists 28 T cell receptor beta chains sequenced from one sample in a study of T-cell reconstitution after alpha-beta-depleted transplantation in children. Preparation of the TCRbeta library was carried out with unique molecular identifiers. TCRdb called the PCR reads again in MiXCR, with one record for every CDR3 protein. The sample lists about 240,000 distinct CDR3 sequences, around 12% occurring once. The sample in question was PBMCs from the stem cell graft donor, obtained from the stem cell graft. Every receptor here comes from a human donor who donated a stem cell graft to a child with acute lymphoblastic leukemia.

This clonotype was seen many times. The rearrangement joins TRBV6-5 to TRBJ2-5; 9 bases align to TRBD2. Unmatched junction bases numbered 9, after V lost 4 bases and J lost 3 bases. Per germline, CDR1 MNHEY and CDR2 SVGAGI. The CDR3 loop spans 16 amino acids. This CDR3 reads CASSWGLAGGEETQYF. CDR3 nucleotide sequence: TGTGCCAGCAGTTGGGGACTAGCTGGGGGAGAAGAGACCCAGTACTTC.

This clonotype came up many times. This chain uses TRBV10-3 with TRBJ2-7; the match to TRBD1 covers 9 bases. J lost 1 base, V lost 2 bases, and 9 bases had no gene match. Per the germline V gene, CDR1 is ENHRY and CDR2 is SYGVKD. This CDR3 contains 17 residues. CDR3 protein: CAISEISRDRASYEQYF. The DNA of the CDR3 is TGTGCCATCAGTGAGATTAGCCGGGACAGGGCATCCTACGAGCAGTACTTC.

This clonotype was seen at least ten times. The V gene is TRBV6-2 or TRBV6-3, the J gene TRBJ1-5; D not certain. Germline loops: CDR1 MNHEY, CDR2 SVGEGT. This CDR3 comprises 14 residues. The V gene lost 2 bases and the J gene lost 2 bases, with 7 bases spanning the gap. CDR3 protein: CASSYVDGNQPQHF. In DNA, the CDR3 is TGTGCCAGCAGTTACGTGGATGGCAATCAGCCCCAGCATTTT.

This clonotype was counted ten times or more. This chain links TRBV24-1 with TRBJ1-1; the D is unclear. Germline assignment: CDR1 KGHDR and CDR2 SFDVKD. The CDR3 is made up of 12 amino acids. Trimming removed 7 bases from V and 1 base from J, with 6 bases in between. The DNA of the CDR3 is TGTGCCACCAGGAATACGAACACTGAAGCTTTCTTT. Amino acid sequence: CATRNTNTEAFF.

As to this clonotype: One end of the junction varies from germline; a read error may be responsible. In nucleotides, the CDR3 is TGCGCCAGCAGCCCCCTAGAAGGTTCCGGCACTGCAGCTTTCTTT. This gives the protein CASSPLEGSGTAAFF. V and J are TRBV5-1 and TRBJ1-1; no clear D gene. CDR1 is SGHRS, CDR2 YFSETQ, per germline. The CDR3 totals 15 residues. The entire variable domain, with the rest obtained from reference TRBV5-1 and TRBJ1-1, is as follows: KAGVTQTPRYLIKTRGQQVTLSCSPISGHRSVSWYQQTPGQGLQFLFEYFSETQRNKGNFPGRFSGRQFSNSRSEMNVSTLELGDSALYLCASSPLEGSGTAAFFGQGTRLTVV.

This clonotype showed up many times. The rearrangement uses TRBV5-1 and TRBJ2-1, with D possibly matching TRBD1 (5 bases). The CDR3 is 17 residues long. Germline loops: CDR1 SGHRS, CDR2 YFSETQ. The ends were cut back, 3 bases at V and 2 bases at J, with 18 bases in the middle. The CDR3 sequence: CASSYGVGVRTYNEQFF. The DNA for the CDR3 is TGCGCCAGCAGCTACGGCGTAGGGGTAAGGACCTACAATGAGCAGTTCTTC.

This clonotype was recorded many times. V gene TRBV4-3 combines with J gene TRBJ2-1, with 8 bases that match TRBD2. Trimming removed 0 bases from V and 6 bases from J; junction bases left unmatched: 10. The CDR3 is 17 residues long. Germline CDR1 and CDR2: LGHNA and YSLEER. The CDR3 sequence is CASSQDQGRGAFNEQFF. The CDR3 DNA sequence: TGCGCCAGCAGCCAAGATCAGGGGCGGGGGGCTTTCAATGAGCAGTTCTTC.

This clonotype was detected ten times or more. CDR3 in DNA: TGTGCCAGCAGTCCCGGACAGGGTCCGTACGAGCAGTACTTC. Encoded protein: CASSPGQGPYEQYF. The chain couples TRBV27 to TRBJ2-7, with 8 nucleotides matching TRBD1. The trim removed 5 bases at V and 4 bases at J, leaving 7 bases unmatched. This CDR3 region has 14 residues. Germline V gene data show CDR1 as MNHEY and CDR2 as SMNVEV (reference sequence).

The CDR3 bases are TGTGCCAGCAGTCCCCCGGGACAGGGATCTTCCAATCAGCCCCAGCATTTT. Translation gives CASSPPGQGSSNQPQHF. The genes are TRBV28 and TRBJ1-5; TRBD1 agrees at 9 bases. Losses at the gene ends were 5 bases for V and 3 bases for J; bases not matched to a gene: 11. The CDR3 is 17 residues long. Germline V CDR1 and CDR2: MDHEN, SYDVKM.

The gene calls are TRBV30 and TRBJ2-3; TRBD2 might be the D (6 bases). CDR3 length equals 20 residues. Germline V gene lookup returns CDR1 GTSNPN and CDR2 SVGIG (reference sequence). V dropped 3 bases and J dropped 2 bases, with 30 bases sitting between them. For the CDR3, the DNA is TGTGCCTGGAGACGGACCGAAGACCCCGCCGGCGGGAAATTCACAGATACGCAGTATTTT. This codes for CAWRRTEDPAGGKFTDTQYF. Looking up the rest from reference TRBV30 and TRBJ2-3 gives the full variable domain: SQTIHQWPATLVQPVGSPLSLECTVEGTSNPNLYWYRQAAGRGLQLLFYSVGIGQISSEVPQNLSASRPQDRQFILSSKKLLLSDSGFYLCAWRRTEDPAGGKFTDTQYFGPGTRLTVL.

Ten or more counts support this clonotype. V usage is TRBV7-8 and J usage is TRBJ1-1; TRBD1 might be the D (6 bases). The germline V gene encodes CDR1 SGHVS and CDR2 FQNEAQ. The CDR3 is 13 amino acids. V was cut by 5 bases and J by 4 bases, with 11 bases left in between. CDR3 sequence: CASSRRGITEAFF. CDR3 sequence (DNA): TGTGCCAGCAGCCGCAGGGGCATCACTGAAGCTTTCTTT. The complete variable domain, with remaining parts taken from reference TRBV7-8 and TRBJ1-1, reads GAGVSQSPRYKVAKRGQDVALRCDPISGHVSLFWYQQALGQGPEFLTYFQNEAQLDKSGLPSDRFFAERPEGSVSTLKIQRTQQEDSAVYLCASSRRGITEAFFGQGTRLTVV.

Note on this clonotype: A much larger clonotype is one base distant, so this may be a read error. This rearrangement joins TRBV9 to TRBJ2-5; 8 bases are shared with TRBD1. Germline assignment: CDR1 SGDLS and CDR2 YYNGEE. This CDR3 is built from 14 residues. The junction had 2 bases not matched to a gene; V was cut back by 3 bases and J by 1 base. The CDR3 protein is CASSGQGTQETQYF. In nucleotides, the CDR3 is TGTGCCAGCAGCGGACAGGGGACCCAAGAGACCCAGTACTTC. Using reference TRBV9 and TRBJ2-5 for the parts outside the CDR3, the full variable domain is DSGVTQTPKHLITATGQRVTLRCSPRSGDLSVYWYQQSLDQGLQFLIQYYNGEERAKGNILERFSAQQFPDLHSELNLSSLELGDSALYFCASSGQGTQETQYFGPGTRLLVL.

This clonotype was recorded a few times. The chain employs TRBV20-1 and TRBJ2-7; 9 nucleotides align to TRBD2. CDR1 is DFQATT, CDR2 SNEGSKA, per germline (reference sequence). The CDR3 has 13 amino acids. V was pared by 6 bases and J by 4 bases, with 7 bases of the junction left unmatched. The CDR3 sequence is CSAKGTSRYEQYF. The CDR3 DNA is TGCAGTGCCAAGGGGACTAGCCGGTACGAGCAGTACTTC.

This clonotype was seen more than once but under ten times. V usage is TRBV27 and J usage is TRBJ2-6; 8 bases agree with TRBD1. Germline V CDR1 and CDR2: MNHEY, SMNVEV (reference sequence). With V trimmed by 5 bases and J by 2 bases, 8 bases remained unmatched. The CDR3 length is 17 residues. Here the CDR3 DNA reads TGTGCCAGCAGTGGTCAGGGGGCGCACCCTGGGGCCAACGTCCTGACTTTC. Translating it yields CASSGQGAHPGANVLTF.

This clonotype has ten or more counts. The rearrangement joins TRBV19 to TRBJ1-4; a weak D match, TRBD1 (6 bases). V lost 5 bases and J 8 bases, leaving 12 bases between the germline ends. The germline V gene encodes CDR1 LNHDA and CDR2 SQIVND (reference sequence). The CDR3 spans 13 residues. The CDR3 sequence: CASSVDREEKLFF. Written as DNA, the CDR3 is TGTGCCAGTAGTGTGGACAGAGAGGAAAAACTGTTTTTT.

This clonotype was detected many times. The rearrangement links TRBV12-3 or TRBV12-4 to TRBJ1-5; 10 nucleotides align to TRBD1. With V trimmed by 7 bases and J by 5 bases, 5 bases remained unmatched. This CDR3 spans 14 amino acids. CDR3 protein: CASTKGQGHQPQHF. The CDR3 nucleotides read TGTGCCAGCACTAAGGGACAGGGGCATCAGCCCCAGCATTTT.

This clonotype was seen ten or more times. The chain uses TRBV28 and TRBJ1-1, with D hard to call. Germline-derived CDR1 and CDR2 are MDHEN and SYDVKM. This CDR3 has 14 residues. Trimming removed 3 bases at V and 9 bases at J, with 17 bases between. The CDR3 spells CASSFSGREDKAFF. The CDR3, as DNA: TGTGCCAGCAGTTTCAGTGGGAGGGAAGATAAAGCTTTCTTT.

This clonotype was counted many times. The chain employs TRBV6-2 or TRBV6-3 and TRBJ2-7; TRBD1 matches 7 bases. The CDR3 length is 15 residues. CDR1 and CDR2 (germline): MNHEY, SVGEGT. V lost 5 bases and J lost 0; bases outside the gene matches: 7. The CDR3 DNA is TGTGCCAGCAGTACGACAGGGCGAAGCTCCTACGAGCAGTACTTC. Its protein is CASSTTGRSSYEQYF.

Remarks on this clonotype: Being one base from a much bigger clone, this may be a read error. CDR3: CASILIAGCYNEQFF. The CDR3 bases are TGTGCCAGCATCTTAATAGCGGGATGCTACAATGAGCAGTTCTTC. The chain employs TRBV2 and TRBJ2-1, with 8 positions matching TRBD2. CDR3 length equals 15 residues. In germline, CDR1 is SNHLY, CDR2 FYNNEI. The trim removed 7 bases at V and 3 bases at J, leaving 8 bases unmatched. Looking up the rest from reference TRBV2 and TRBJ2-1 gives the full variable domain: EPEVTQTPSHQVTQMGQEVILRCVPISNHLYFYWYRQILGQKVEFLVSFYNNEISEKSEIFDDQFSVERPDGSNFTLKIRSTKLEDSAMYFCASILIAGCYNEQFFGPGTRLTVL.

Details on this clonotype: This clone may be a read error of a much larger clone one base away. The DNA of the CDR3 is TGTGCCAGCAGCGCGAGTTTTAGTTTGGCCCTACCTACGGATACCCAGTACTTC. It codes for CASSASFSLALPTDTQYF. The chain uses TRBV9 and TRBJ2-5; no definite D call. The CDR3 spans 18 residues. V gave up 3 bases and J gave up 8 bases, with 29 bases separating them. Germline V lookup: CDR1 SGDLS, CDR2 YYNGEE.

This clonotype has more than one count but fewer than ten. The chain employs TRBV25-1 and TRBJ2-5; possibly TRBD1 or TRBD2 for D (5 bases each). This CDR3 region has 14 residues. Germline CDR1 is MGHDK and CDR2 is SYGVNS. Trimming took off 4 bases at V and 0 bases at J, with 9 bases between the two ends. DNA for the CDR3: TGTGCCAGCAGTGTGCAGGGAGACCAAGAGACCCAGTACTTC. Its protein product is CASSVQGDQETQYF. Combining the CDR3 with reference TRBV25-1 and TRBJ2-5 gives the whole variable domain EADIYQTPRYLVIGTGKKITLECSQTMGHDKMYWYQQDPGMELHLIHYSYGVNSTEKGDLSSESTVSRIRTEHFPLTLESARPSHTSQYLCASSVQGDQETQYFGPGTRLLVL.

The chain uses TRBV7-8 and TRBJ2-7, with TRBD2 matching over 7 bases. J gave up 4 bases and V 5 bases, and 23 bases lay outside the gene matches. This CDR3 spans 19 amino acids. Germline CDR1 and CDR2: SGHVS and FQNEAQ. The DNA of the CDR3 is TGTGCCAGCAGCGTTCGAGAGGGGAGGGGCTTCTCCAACTTGTACGAGCAGTACTTC. Translated, it gives CASSVREGRGFSNLYEQYF.

On this clonotype itself: A much bigger clone sits one base away, suggesting this may be a read error. The chain recombines TRBV6-2 or TRBV6-3 with TRBJ2-1; D not certain. CDR1 is MNHEY, CDR2 SVGEGT, per germline. This CDR3 contains 16 residues. V dropped 4 bases and J dropped 5 bases, with 18 bases sitting between them. In nucleotides, the CDR3 is TGTGCCAGCAGTTCCCTCTCAGTGGGCCGAAACAATGAGCAGTTCTTC. Translating it yields CASSSLSVGRNNEQFF.

This clonotype was counted many times. The V gene is TRBV20-1, the J gene TRBJ2-5; no firm D call. CDR1 and CDR2 (germline): DFQATT, SNEGSKA (reference sequence). The CDR3 totals 13 residues. V lost 6 bases and J lost 1, with 12 bases in between. The CDR3 loop is CSANGPLQETQYF. In DNA form, the CDR3 reads TGCAGTGCGAACGGACCGCTCCAAGAGACCCAGTACTTC.

This clonotype has ten or more counts. The J gene is TRBJ1-1, the V gene TRBV5-1; D is undetermined. Trimming left V 0 bases short and J 7 bases short, with 7 bases between. CDR1 and CDR2 (germline): SGHRS, YFSETQ. The CDR3 is 12 amino acids. The chain's CDR3 is CASSLAGFEAFF. DNA of the CDR3: TGCGCCAGCAGCTTGGCCGGCTTTGAAGCTTTCTTT.

This clonotype was observed at least ten times. The rearrangement links TRBV20-1 to TRBJ2-5; a possible D gene is TRBD1 (6 bases). CDR1 and CDR2 from the germline V gene are DFQATT and SNEGSKA (reference sequence). V gave up 3 bases and J gave up 2 bases, with 16 bases separating them. The length of the CDR3 is 15 residues. DNA of the CDR3: TGCAGTGCTAGCAAGCCCAGGGGTAGGCAAGAGACCCAGTACTTC. This encodes CSASKPRGRQETQYF.

This clonotype was detected ten times or more. The chain carries TRBV28 and TRBJ1-2; D remains ambiguous. CDR3 size: 11 residues. V was pared by 4 bases and J by 7 bases, with 7 bases between. CDR1 is MDHEN and CDR2 is SYDVKM in the germline V gene. This CDR3 is CASSSRSGYTF. The CDR3 bases are TGTGCCAGCAGTTCAAGGAGTGGCTACACCTTC.

The sample holds many counts of this clonotype. The CDR3 region is CASSLGRDSSYEQYF. The DNA for the CDR3 is TGTGCCAGCAGTCTGGGCCGGGACAGCTCCTACGAGCAGTACTTC. The V gene is TRBV6-5, the J gene TRBJ2-7; the match to TRBD1 covers 7 bases. V gave up 5 bases and J gave up 0 bases; unmatched junction bases: 7. The germline gives CDR1 MNHEY, CDR2 SVGAGI. The CDR3 consists of 15 residues.